A selection of T cell receptor beta chains follows, all from one sample in a study of blood T cells in healthy people across ages. One entry per CDR3 protein, called by TCRdb with MiXCR from the 5' RACE reads. The sample has 630,000 or so distinct CDR3 sequences, about 30% seen once. The material sequenced was blood. Every receptor here comes from a woman aged 80 or over in good health. Each CDR3 is given with its conserved first and last residue. A D gene is named only where the DNA matches it firmly. Clone size is shown for a subset of rows, as once, few, many or a class of expanded clone.

clone size,D gene,J gene,V gene,CDR3 protein,CDR3 DNA
-,-,TRBJ2-7,TRBV20-1,CSARSPSGAYEQYF,TGCAGTGCTAGAAGCCCCTCCGGAGCCTACGAGCAGTACTTC
-,-,TRBJ1-4,TRBV6-2/TRBV6-3,CASSPGQYNEKLFF,TGTGCCAGCAGCCCCGGACAGTATAATGAAAAACTGTTTTTT
-,-,TRBJ2-3,TRBV20-1,CSARSRGQSFPTDTQYF,TGCAGTGCTAGAAGTCGAGGACAGAGTTTCCCCACAGATACGCAGTATTTT
-,-,TRBJ2-1,TRBV6-2/TRBV6-3,CASSSKSGCDEQFF,TGTGCCAGCAGTTCAAAGAGTGGGTGTGATGAGCAGTTCTTC
few,TRBD1,TRBJ2-1,TRBV18,CASSPLDRGVSYNEQFF,TGTGCCAGCTCACCACTTGACAGGGGGGTAAGCTACAATGAGCAGTTCTTC
-,TRBD2,TRBJ2-3,TRBV20-1,CSAARRAGGTDTQYF,TGCAGTGCCGCAAGACGAGCGGGAGGCACAGATACGCAGTATTTT
few,-,TRBJ2-3,TRBV12-3/TRBV12-4,CASSVSPDTQYF,TGTGCCAGCAGTGTGTCCCCAGATACGCAGTATTTC
-,TRBD2,TRBJ2-1,TRBV5-1,CASSLGLAGAGAQFF,TGCGCCAGCAGCCTGGGACTAGCGGGAGCCGGGGCCCAGTTCTTC
many,-,TRBJ2-1,TRBV7-8,CASSLVDPTSYNEQFF,TGTGCCAGCAGCTTAGTGGACCCAACCTCCTACAATGAGCAGTTCTTC
few,TRBD1,TRBJ1-5,TRBV3-1,CASSSSGQPNQPQHF,TGTGCCAGCAGCTCTTCGGGACAGCCAAATCAGCCCCAGCATTTT
-,-,TRBJ2-2,TRBV3-1,CASSQDSGTGELFF,TGTGCCAGCAGCCAAGATAGTGGAACCGGGGAGCTGTTTTTT
-,-,TRBJ1-5,TRBV19,CASSINFRDLPKPQHF,TGTGCCAGTAGTATTAACTTCCGGGACTTACCTAAGCCCCAGCATTTT
many,-,TRBJ2-4,TRBV3-1,CASSLGPLGGNIQYF,TGTGCCAGCAGCCTCGGCCCCCTAGGCGGAAACATTCAGTACTTC
many,-,TRBJ2-5,TRBV4-1,CASSAGSRVGQETQYF,TGCGCCAGCAGCGCCGGGAGCAGGGTAGGCCAAGAGACCCAGTACTTC
once,-,TRBJ1-2,TRBV2,CVSGRVTDYGYTF,TGTGTCAGCGGGAGGGTGACGGACTATGGCTACACCTTC
many,-,TRBJ1-6,TRBV27,CASREANSPLHF,TGTGCCAGCAGGGAGGCAAATTCACCCCTCCACTTT
-,TRBD2,TRBJ2-5,TRBV5-1,CASRHGLAAETQYF,TGCGCCAGCAGGCACGGACTAGCGGCAGAGACCCAGTACTTC
-,-,TRBJ2-7,TRBV5-1,CASSYTGSGYEQYF,TGCGCCAGCAGCTATACAGGGAGCGGTTACGAGCAGTACTTC
many,-,TRBJ1-2,TRBV7-2,CASSLARGSFGYTF,TGTGCCAGCAGCTTAGCGCGGGGGTCCTTTGGCTACACCTTC
many,TRBD1,TRBJ1-2,TRBV28,CASRQGGRTLHGYTF,TGTGCCAGCAGGCAGGGGGGAAGGACTCTACATGGCTACACCTTC